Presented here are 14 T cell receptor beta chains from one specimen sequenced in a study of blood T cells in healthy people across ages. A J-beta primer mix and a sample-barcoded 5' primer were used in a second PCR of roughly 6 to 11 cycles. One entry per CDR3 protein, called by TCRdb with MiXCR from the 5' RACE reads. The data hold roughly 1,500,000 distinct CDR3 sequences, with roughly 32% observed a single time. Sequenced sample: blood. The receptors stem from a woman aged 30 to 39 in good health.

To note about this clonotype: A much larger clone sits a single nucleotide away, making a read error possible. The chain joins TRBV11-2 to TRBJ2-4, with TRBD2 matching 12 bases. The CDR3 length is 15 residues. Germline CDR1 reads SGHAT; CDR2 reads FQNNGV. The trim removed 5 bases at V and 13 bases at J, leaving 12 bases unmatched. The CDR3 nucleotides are TGTGCCAGCAGCCCATCTAGCGGGAGGGGTCGGGAGCAGTACTTC. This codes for CASSPSSGRGREQYF.

The CDR3 DNA reads as TGTGCCAGCAGTGGTCCCATGACTAGCGGGTACCAAGAGACCCAGTACTTC. It yields the protein CASSGPMTSGYQETQYF. J is TRBJ2-5 and V is TRBV6-1, with TRBD2 identical over 10 bases. Germline assignment: CDR1 MNHNS and CDR2 SASEGT. There are 17 residues in the CDR3. Trimming at V came to 4 bases and at J to 0 bases, leaving 8 bases not matched to a gene.

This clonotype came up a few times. CDR3: CASSPGTSGRAHEQYF. The CDR3 DNA reads TGTGCCAGCAGTCCAGGGACTAGCGGGAGGGCTCACGAGCAGTACTTC. This rearrangement joins TRBV27 to TRBJ2-7; 16 bases fit TRBD2. Per germline, CDR1 MNHEY and CDR2 SMNVEV (reference sequence). The V and J ends lost 5 bases and 5 bases, in that order; junction bases with no gene match: 6. The length of the CDR3 is 16 residues.

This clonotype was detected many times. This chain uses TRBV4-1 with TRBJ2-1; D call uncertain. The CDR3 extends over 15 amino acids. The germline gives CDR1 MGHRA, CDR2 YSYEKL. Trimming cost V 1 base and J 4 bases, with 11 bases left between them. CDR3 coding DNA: TGCGCCAGCAGCCAAGTTGGTCAACCGTACAATGAGCAGTTCTTC. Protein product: CASSQVGQPYNEQFF.

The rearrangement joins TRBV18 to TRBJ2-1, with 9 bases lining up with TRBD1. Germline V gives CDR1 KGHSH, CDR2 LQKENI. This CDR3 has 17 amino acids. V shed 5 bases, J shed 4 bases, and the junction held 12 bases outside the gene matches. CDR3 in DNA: TGTGCCAGCTCATCAGAACGGGACAGGGCACTATACAATGAGCAGTTCTTC. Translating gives CASSSERDRALYNEQFF.

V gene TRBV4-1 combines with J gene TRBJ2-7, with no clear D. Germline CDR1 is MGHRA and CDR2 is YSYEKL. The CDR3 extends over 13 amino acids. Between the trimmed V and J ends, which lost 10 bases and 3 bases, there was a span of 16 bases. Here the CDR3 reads CANGQARNYEQYF. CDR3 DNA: TGCGCCAACGGCCAGGCTCGGAACTACGAGCAGTACTTC.

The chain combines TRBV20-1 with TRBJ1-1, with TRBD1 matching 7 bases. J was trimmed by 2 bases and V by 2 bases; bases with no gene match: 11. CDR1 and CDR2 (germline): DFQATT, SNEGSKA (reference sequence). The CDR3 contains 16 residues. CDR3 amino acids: CSARNRARQGNTEAFF. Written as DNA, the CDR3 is TGCAGTGCTAGAAACCGAGCGCGACAGGGCAACACTGAAGCTTTCTTT.

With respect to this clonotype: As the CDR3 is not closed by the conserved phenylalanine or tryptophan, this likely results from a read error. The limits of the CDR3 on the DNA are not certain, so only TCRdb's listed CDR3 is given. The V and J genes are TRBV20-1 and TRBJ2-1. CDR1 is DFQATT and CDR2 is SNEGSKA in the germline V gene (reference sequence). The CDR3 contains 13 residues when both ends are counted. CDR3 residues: CSARSVTYNERFC.

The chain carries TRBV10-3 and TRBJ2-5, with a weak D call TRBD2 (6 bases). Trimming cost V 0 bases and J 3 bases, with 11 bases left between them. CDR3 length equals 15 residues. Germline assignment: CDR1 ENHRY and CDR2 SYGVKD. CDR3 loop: CAISESAGPEETQYF. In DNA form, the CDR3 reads TGTGCCATCAGTGAGTCCGCGGGGCCAGAAGAGACCCAGTACTTC.

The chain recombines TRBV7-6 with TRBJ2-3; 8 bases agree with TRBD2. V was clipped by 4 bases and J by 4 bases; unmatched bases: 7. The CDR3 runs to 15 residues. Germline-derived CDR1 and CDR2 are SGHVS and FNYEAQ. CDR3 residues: CASSYRGGLADTQYF. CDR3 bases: TGTGCCAGCAGCTACCGGGGGGGCCTCGCAGATACGCAGTATTTT.

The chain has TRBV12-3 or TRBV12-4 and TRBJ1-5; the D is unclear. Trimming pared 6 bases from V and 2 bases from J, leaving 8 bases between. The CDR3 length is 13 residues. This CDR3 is CASRDDGNQPQHF. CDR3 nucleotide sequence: TGTGCCAGCAGAGACGACGGCAATCAGCCCCAGCATTTT.

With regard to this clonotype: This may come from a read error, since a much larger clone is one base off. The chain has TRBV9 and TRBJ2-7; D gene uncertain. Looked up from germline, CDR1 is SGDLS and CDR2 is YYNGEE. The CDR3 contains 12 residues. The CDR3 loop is CTSSSNGATQYF. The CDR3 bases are TGTACCAGCAGCTCTAATGGAGCTACCCAGTACTTC. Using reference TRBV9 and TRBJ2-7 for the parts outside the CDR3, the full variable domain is DSGVTQTPKHLITATGQRVTLRCSPRSGDLSVYWYQQSLDQGLQFLIQYYNGEERAKGNILERFSAQQFPDLHSELNLSSLELGDSALYFCTSSSNGATQYFGPGTRLTVT.

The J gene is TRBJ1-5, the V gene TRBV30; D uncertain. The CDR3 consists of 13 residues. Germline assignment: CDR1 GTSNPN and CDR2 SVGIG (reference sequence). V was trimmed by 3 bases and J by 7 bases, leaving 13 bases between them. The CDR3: CAWSAAGRQPQHF. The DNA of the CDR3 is TGTGCCTGGAGCGCGGCGGGCAGGCAGCCCCAGCATTTT.

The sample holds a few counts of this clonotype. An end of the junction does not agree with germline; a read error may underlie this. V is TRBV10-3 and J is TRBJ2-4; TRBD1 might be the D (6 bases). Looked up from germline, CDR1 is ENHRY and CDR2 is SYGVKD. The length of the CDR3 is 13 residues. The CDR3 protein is CAISADSKNIRYF. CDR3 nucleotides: TGTGCCATCAGTGCGGACAGTAAAAACATTCGGTACTTC.